The rows below give T cell receptor beta chains drawn from one sample of a study of blood T cells in healthy people across ages. TCRdb analysed the 5' RACE reads with MiXCR anew, one entry per CDR3 protein. The sample holds fewer than 950,000 distinct CDR3 sequences, 35% to 40% seen once. Input material: blood. The receptors stem from a man younger than 30 in good health. Each CDR3 is given with its conserved first and last residue. Some rows mark clone size as missing; the rest say once, few, many or name a class of expanded clone.

clone size | J gene | V gene | CDR3 protein
NA | TRBJ2-2 | TRBV4-3 | CASSQEPSGYTGELFF
few | TRBJ2-3 | TRBV20-1 | CSARDFFSGGPTQYF
few | TRBJ1-2 | TRBV20-1 | CSARGGSLGYYGYTF
NA | TRBJ1-2 | TRBV30 | CAWSGLSPDLNYGYTF
few | TRBJ2-7 | TRBV4-3 | CASSLNARDRTYEQYF
few | TRBJ1-3 | TRBV11-2 | CASSLFGPVSGNTIYF
NA | TRBJ1-6 | TRBV6-1 | CASLGQRNSPLHF
many | TRBJ1-2 | TRBV10-3 | CAISGLPTNYGYTF
NA | TRBJ2-7 | TRBV25-1 | CASTDRDQYF
NA | TRBJ2-3 | TRBV9 | CASSVSPERTDTQYF
NA | TRBJ1-4 | TRBV20-1 | CSARDGGEEKLFF
NA | TRBJ1-2 | TRBV6-1 | CASRGSRVDYTF
NA | TRBJ2-4 | TRBV5-5 | CASSLTGDLAKNIQYF
NA | TRBJ2-7 | TRBV10-3 | CAIQRYEQYF
few | TRBJ2-3 | TRBV12-3/TRBV12-4 | CASSPLGADTQYF
NA | TRBJ2-5 | TRBV29-1 | CSVDRGPLETQYF
NA | TRBJ1-6 | TRBV6-1 | CASSEILSRDTPLHF
once | TRBJ2-7 | TRBV15 | CATSTQQGGGVQYF
many | TRBJ2-7 | TRBV7-2 | CASSLTRDRTYEQYF
few | TRBJ2-3 | TRBV10-3 | CATGPGQGHTDTQYF
NA | TRBJ1-5 | TRBV12-3/TRBV12-4 | CASSDRQGEQPQHF
NA | TRBJ1-6 | TRBV19 | CASSIGGRNNSPLHF
few | TRBJ2-3 | TRBV7-8 | CASSLASSGGFVDTQYF
NA | NA | TRBV7-9 | CASFSGRAGSSYNEQYF